This T cell receptor beta chain was found in a study of tumor-infiltrating lymphocytes in primary liver carcinoma. On the study more broadly: All lesions had stage T1-T3 N0M0 and roughly 4 to 11 cm widths. Whole-study results and caveats: Only about 7.5-25% of top clones were detected in all five tumor regions.

A constant-region primer primed TCR beta cDNA synthesis from 500 ng of total RNA. Sequencing libraries for TCR beta derived from three nested multiplex PCR rounds that used slightly modified ARM-PCR. TRBV1-TRBV30 forward primers paired with a C-beta reverse primer were used in the first two PCR rounds, which ran about 11 cycles each. TCRdb ran MiXCR on the multiplex PCR reads and lists one entry per CDR3 protein. The sample consists of approximately 100,000 distinct CDR3 sequences, under 70% of them appearing once. RNA and DNA were co-extracted from about 19-30 mg of unsorted bulk tissue. Five separate regions per tumor were sampled. To note about this clonotype: Its specificity is unknown.

The CDR3 has 15 amino acids. Germline values: CDR1 SGHNT, CDR2 YENEEA. The ends were cut back, 5 bases at V and 4 bases at J, with 18 bases in the middle. The chain carries TRBV11-3 and TRBJ2-7, with a weak D call TRBD1 (5 bases). The sequenced sample was liver tumor tissue from sampling region 2. Indicated subset: tumor region T2, inferior pole. The clonotype comes from a woman aged 55-75 years with primary liver carcinoma and hepatitis B virus infection. CDR3 protein: CASSPGSRGNYEQYF. CDR3 coding DNA: TGTGCCAGCAGCCCCGGGTCAAGGGGCAATTACGAGCAGTACTTC.